This TCR beta chain originates from a study of cytomegalovirus exposure and HLA in healthy donors. Findings of the study overall: Some segments of the V type, notably TRBV6-2 and TRBV6-3, were excluded as indistinguishable. Earlier findings revealed that most TCR beta V segments proved productive either about 87% or about 30% of the time. TCR association rates varied by HLA locus in a later analysis, with DRB1 highest and HLA-C lowest.

Of note for this clone: Antigen specificity is unknown.

With 60 Vbeta and 13 Jbeta primers, the PCR was carried out. The assay was immunoSEQ multiplex PCR, and TCRdb's table has in-frame clones only and misses some. This sample has 150,000 to 200,000 clones, with around three quarters found just once. Germline values: CDR1 MNHEY, CDR2 SVGAGI. CDR3 size: 11 residues. V is TRBV6-5 and J is TRBJ2-7; a possible D gene is TRBD2 (6 bases). The TCR was taken from a woman aged 25 to 39 in good health and CMV-seropositive. Sequenced input: PBMCs. CDR3 coding DNA: TGTGCGGTGCGGGGTCCCTACGAGCAGTACTTC. Its protein is CAVRGPYEQYF.